The clone carrying this T cell receptor (beta chain) came up many times. Its antigen is unidentified. V lost 3 bases to trimming and J lost 4 bases, with 8 bases between them. The germline gives CDR1 DFQATT, CDR2 SNEGSKA (reference sequence). This CDR3 is built from 12 residues. The data originate from a study of T-cell reconstitution after alpha-beta-depleted transplantation in children. The study, taken as a whole, reports: For some patients, TCRbeta diversity was high at day 60 because of recipient T cells and thymic progenitors that survived. When one year had passed after transplant, most T-cell counts and diversity came from newly produced T cells. Several hundred rapidly expanded clones from non-depleted graft cells reportedly supplied alpha-beta T cells about two months post-transplant.

The TCRbeta library was prepared with unique molecular identifiers. One entry per CDR3 protein results from TCRdb running MiXCR on the PCR reads. The sample shows around 4,200 distinct CDR3 sequences, 9.5% to 15% of them seen only once. This sequence joins TRBV20-1 and TRBJ2-3; maybe TRBD2 (5 bases). Material: PBMCs, mostly from graft donor cells, obtained 60 days after TCRalphabeta/CD19-depleted stem cell transplant. The receptor was isolated from a male patient aged 2 to 10 who had a stem cell transplant for acute lymphoblastic leukemia, so the T cells may come from the graft donor. The CDR3 sequence: CSARVGADTQYF. The CDR3 bases are TGCAGTGCTAGGGTCGGGGCAGATACGCAGTATTTT.